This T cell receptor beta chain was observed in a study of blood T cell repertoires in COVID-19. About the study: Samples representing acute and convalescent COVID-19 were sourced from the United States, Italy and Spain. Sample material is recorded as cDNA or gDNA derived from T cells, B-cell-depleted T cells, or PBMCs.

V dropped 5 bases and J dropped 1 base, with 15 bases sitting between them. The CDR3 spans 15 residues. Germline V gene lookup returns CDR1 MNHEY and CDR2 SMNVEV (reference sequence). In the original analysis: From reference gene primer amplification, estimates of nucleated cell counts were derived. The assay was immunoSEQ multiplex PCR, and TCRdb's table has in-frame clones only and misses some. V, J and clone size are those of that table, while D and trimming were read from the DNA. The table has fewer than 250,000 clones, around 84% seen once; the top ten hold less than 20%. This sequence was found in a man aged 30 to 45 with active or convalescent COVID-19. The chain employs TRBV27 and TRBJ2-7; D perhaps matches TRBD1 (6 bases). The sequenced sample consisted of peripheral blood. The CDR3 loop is CASSVYQGRSYEQYF. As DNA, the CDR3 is TGTGCCAGCAGTGTTTATCAGGGGCGTTCCTACGAGCAGTACTTC.